These 19 T cell receptor beta chains share one sample of origin, sequenced in a study of blood T cell repertoires in COVID-19 (TCRdb year 2020). The protocol used for the library was the immunoSEQ multiplex PCR assay. This is the immuneACCESS table as TCRdb keeps it, with only in-frame sequences that have V and J called. A part of the clones is gone; compared with another copy, unresolved V genes explain less than half, and the rest is unexplained. The sample includes around 220,000 clones, with approximately 86% observed a single time. The ten largest clones add up to more than 5% of the sample. The sequencing input was PBMCs or T cells enriched from blood (not recorded which). The receptors come from a young woman with acute COVID-19.

This sequence joins TRBV5-1 and TRBJ2-2; the D gene is possibly TRBD1 (6 bases). This CDR3 region has 17 residues. The germline V gene encodes CDR1 SGHRS and CDR2 YFSETQ. The V gene lost 0 bases and the J gene lost 1 base, with 13 bases spanning the gap. CDR3 bases: TGCGCCAGCAGCTTGGGAGGGGGACCTCAGAACACCGGGGAGCTGTTTTTT. This codes for CASSLGGGPQNTGELFF.

This clone was observed once. The chain combines TRBV19 with TRBJ1-1; TRBD1 might be the D (6 bases). Germline loops: CDR1 LNHDA, CDR2 SQIVND (reference sequence). CDR3 length: 15 amino acids. Trimming stripped 4 bases from V and 0 bases from J, with 12 bases between. This CDR3 reads CASSTGAAMNTEAFF. For the CDR3, the DNA is TGTGCCAGTAGTACAGGGGCCGCGATGAACACTGAAGCTTTCTTT.

The chain couples TRBV6-6 to TRBJ1-2; a possible D gene is TRBD1 (6 bases). Germline V gives CDR1 MNHNY, CDR2 SVGAGI (reference sequence). The V and J ends lost 6 bases and 2 bases respectively, with 7 bases between them. The CDR3 is 12 residues long. CDR3 region: CASRGQNYGYTF. As DNA, the CDR3 is TGTGCCAGCAGAGGACAGAACTATGGCTACACCTTC.

This chain connects TRBV28 to TRBJ2-7, with TRBD2 as a possible D gene (6 bases). Trimming took off 5 bases at V and 3 bases at J, with 14 bases between the two ends. This CDR3 has 14 residues. CDR1 and CDR2 from the germline V gene are MDHEN and SYDVKM. The CDR3 reads CASSGGAGLYEQYF. In DNA form, the CDR3 reads TGTGCCAGCAGTGGAGGGGCAGGGCTCTACGAGCAGTACTTC.

Only a few counts were recorded for this clone. This CDR3 is CASSPRTSGTNTGELFF. The DNA for the CDR3 is TGTGCCAGCAGCCCCCGGACTAGCGGAACGAACACCGGGGAGCTGTTTTTT. The chain couples TRBV9 to TRBJ2-2; 10 bases match TRBD2. The CDR3 length is 17 residues. V gave up 4 bases and J gave up 0 bases; unmatched junction bases: 6. CDR1 is SGDLS and CDR2 is YYNGEE in the germline V gene.

V gene TRBV3-1 (or the pseudogene TRBV3-2) combines with J gene TRBJ2-4; D gene uncertain. Germline V gene data show CDR1 as LGHDT and CDR2 as YNNKEL (reference sequence). CDR3 length: 14 amino acids. V dropped 6 bases and J dropped 1 base, with 10 bases sitting between them. The CDR3 loop reads CASSRDTAKNIQYF. In DNA, the CDR3 is TGTGCCAGCAGTCGAGACACCGCCAAAAACATTCAGTACTTC.

This chain connects TRBV12-3 or TRBV12-4 to TRBJ1-5; TRBD1 matches at 8 bases. Trimming cost V 7 bases and J 7 bases; bases outside gene matches: 6. The CDR3 totals 13 residues. CDR3 nucleotide sequence: TGTGCCAGCACCCAGGGGGCTGCCCAGCCCCAGCATTTT. Amino acids: CASTQGAAQPQHF.

The gene calls are TRBV6-1 and TRBJ1-5; unclear D gene. CDR1 is MNHNS, CDR2 SASEGT, per germline. The CDR3 consists of 12 residues. V was cut by 1 base and J by 9 bases, with 7 bases left in between. The CDR3 sequence is CASSEGGRPQHF. The CDR3 region has the DNA TGTGCCAGCAGTGAAGGTGGCAGGCCCCAGCATTTT.

The chain links TRBV5-1 to TRBJ1-3; D is unresolved. CDR1 SGHRS and CDR2 YFSETQ come from the germline V gene. Trimming shortened V by 3 bases and J by 0 bases, and 13 bases separated the two germline ends. This CDR3 spans 16 amino acids. The CDR3 coding sequence is TGCGCCAGCAGCTGGGCCCAGCTTACCTCTGGAAACACCATATATTTT. It encodes CASSWAQLTSGNTIYF.

V is TRBV11-2 and J is TRBJ2-2; TRBD1 is a possible D gene (5 bases). V was trimmed by 2 bases and J by 5 bases, leaving 12 bases between them. Germline-derived CDR1 and CDR2 are SGHAT and FQNNGV. The length of the CDR3 is 15 residues. The CDR3 spells CASSLQGSRTGELFF. The CDR3 DNA is TGTGCCAGCAGCTTACAGGGTAGCCGTACCGGGGAGCTGTTTTTT.

The chain employs TRBV5-1 and TRBJ2-1, with a possible D match to TRBD2 (5 bases). The CDR3 contains 16 residues. Trimming left V 4 bases short and J 7 bases short, with 21 bases between. Germline CDR1 is SGHRS and CDR2 is YFSETQ. CDR3 in DNA: TGCGCCAGCAGCCCGGTAGTGGGAGAGGGAAGAAATGAGCAGTTCTTC. Protein sequence: CASSPVVGEGRNEQFF.

This clone was recorded only once. The V call is TRBV4-1, the J call TRBJ1-3, with D tentatively TRBD1 (5 bases). The CDR3 loop spans 14 amino acids. Germline CDR1 reads MGHRA; CDR2 reads YSYEKL. The V gene lost 3 bases and the J gene lost 6 bases, with 12 bases spanning the gap. The CDR3 region is CASSQAGQVNTIYF. The DNA of the CDR3 is TGCGCCAGCAGCCAGGCAGGGCAGGTAAACACCATATATTTT.

The genes are TRBV6-2 or TRBV6-3 and TRBJ2-1; 7 bases fit TRBD2. This CDR3 spans 14 amino acids. CDR1 and CDR2 from the germline V gene are MNHEY and SVGEGT. V gave up 4 bases and J gave up 7 bases; unmatched junction bases: 7. The CDR3 loop is CASSSREFYNEQFF. For the CDR3, the DNA is TGTGCCAGCAGTTCGCGGGAGTTTTATAATGAGCAGTTCTTC.

This chain joins TRBV9 and TRBJ1-2; TRBD1 agrees at 7 bases. Looked up from germline, CDR1 is SGDLS and CDR2 is YYNGEE. Losses at the gene ends were 3 bases for V and 4 bases for J; bases not matched to a gene: 6. The CDR3 has 14 residues. CDR3 bases: TGTGCCAGCAGCGGCGAGACAGGGTCCTATGGCTACACCTTC. Protein product: CASSGETGSYGYTF.

The CDR3 region is CASSSDREGYTF. For the CDR3, the DNA is TGTGCCAGCAGTTCAGACAGGGAAGGCTACACCTTC. The chain uses TRBV28 and TRBJ1-2; 7 bases map to TRBD1. Looked up from germline, CDR1 is MDHEN and CDR2 is SYDVKM. This CDR3 region has 12 residues. V was clipped by 4 bases and J by 8 bases; unmatched bases: 4.

The V call is TRBV25-1, the J call TRBJ2-3; 15 bases line up with TRBD2. The CDR3 is made up of 18 amino acids. Germline CDR1 reads MGHDK; CDR2 reads SYGVNS. V was clipped by 3 bases and J by 8 bases; unmatched bases: 12. The CDR3 bases are TGTGCCAGCAGTGATCTTGCGGGACTAGCGGGAGGCCTGCCTACGCAGTATTTT. Encoded protein: CASSDLAGLAGGLPTQYF.

This chain joins TRBV9 and TRBJ2-2, with D unresolved. Germline-derived CDR1 and CDR2 are SGDLS and YYNGEE. Deletions cut 0 bases from V and 1 base from J, with 7 bases between. This CDR3 comprises 15 residues. CDR3 amino acids: CASSVDGKNTGELFF. DNA of the CDR3: TGTGCCAGCAGCGTAGATGGCAAGAACACCGGGGAGCTGTTTTTT.

The gene calls are TRBV27 and TRBJ2-5; possible D gene TRBD2, 7 bases. Germline V gene sequence: CDR1 MNHEY, CDR2 SMNVEV (reference sequence). Trimming left V 6 bases short and J 5 bases short, with 19 bases between. The CDR3 runs 15 residues. The CDR3 DNA reads TGTGCCAGCAGCCAGGGACTACAGGGACGGGAGACCCAGTACTTC. Protein product: CASSQGLQGRETQYF.

The chain employs TRBV28 and TRBJ2-6, with D perhaps TRBD1 (6 bases). The ends were cut back, 5 bases at V and 4 bases at J, with 21 bases in the middle. The CDR3 loop spans 18 amino acids. CDR1 is MDHEN and CDR2 is SYDVKM in the germline V gene. The DNA of the CDR3 is TGTGCCAGCAGTCCTCCACAGGGTAGGACGGGAGGGGCCAACGTCCTGACTTTC. It translates to CASSPPQGRTGGANVLTF. Looking up the rest from reference TRBV28 and TRBJ2-6 gives the full variable domain: DVKVTQSSRYLVKRTGEKVFLECVQDMDHENMFWYRQDPGLGLRLIYFSYDVKMKEKGDIPEGYSVSREKKERFSLILESASTNQTSMYLCASSPPQGRTGGANVLTFGAGSRLTVL.